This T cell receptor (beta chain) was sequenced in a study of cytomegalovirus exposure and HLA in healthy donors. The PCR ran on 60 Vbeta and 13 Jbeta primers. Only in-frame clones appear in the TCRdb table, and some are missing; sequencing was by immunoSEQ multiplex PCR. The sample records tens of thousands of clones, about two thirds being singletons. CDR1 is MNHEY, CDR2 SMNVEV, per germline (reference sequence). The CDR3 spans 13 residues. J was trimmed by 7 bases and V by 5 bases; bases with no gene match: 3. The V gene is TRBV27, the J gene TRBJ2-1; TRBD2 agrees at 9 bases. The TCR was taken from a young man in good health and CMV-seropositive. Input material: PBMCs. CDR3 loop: CASSRLAVNEQFF. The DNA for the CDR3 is TGTGCCAGCAGTCGACTAGCGGTAAATGAGCAGTTCTTC.